The text below deals with one T cell receptor (beta chain). Antigen: not known. Read sequence stops 3 residues before the CDR3 end, and the germline J gene provides the missing end. The CDR3 runs 16 residues. The germline V gene has CDR1 SNHLY and CDR2 FYNNEI. These data are taken from a study of T cells in women clearing cervical HPV infection. About the research overall: Case blood was drawn a median approximately 150 days after lesion detection. General study results and limits: It is unknown whether associations predate infection; no effector/memory or HPV-specific sorting. T-cell numbers per sample were unknown and may explain richness differences. Cases carried less TRBV6-7 than controls: roughly 0.12% versus 0.17%.

TCRdb keeps only in-frame clones here, not all; method: immunoSEQ multiplex PCR. The sample features roughly 14,000 clones, with less than 8% in its top ten. The rearrangement links TRBV2 to TRBJ2-3; 14 bases are shared with TRBD2. Sequencing was carried out using blood buffy coat. The TCR was taken from a woman aged 18 to 75 with a cervical HPV16 infection that either progressed to CIN3+ or cleared (not recorded which). The CDR3: CASSERTSGGRETQYF. The CDR3 DNA, read in part, is TGTGCCAGCAGTGAAAGGACTAGCGGGGGGCGAGAGACG.